Sequencing of this T cell receptor (beta chain) was carried out in a study of cytomegalovirus exposure and HLA in healthy donors. The PCR was carried out with 60 Vbeta primers and 13 Jbeta primers. The method was immunoSEQ multiplex PCR; TCRdb's version includes in-frame clones alone and lacks a portion of them. The specimen's table records roughly 57,000 clones. Healthy bone marrow donors formed the donor group. V lost 3 bases, J lost 2 bases, and 5 bases lay in between. There are 11 residues in the CDR3. Germline assignment: CDR1 GTSNPN and CDR2 SVGIG (reference sequence). Points from the study as a whole: The sole available immune exposure information was CMV serostatus.

Turning to this clone: Its antigen is as yet unknown.

The sequence was collected from a man in his late teens or twenties in good health and CMV-seropositive. Sequenced material: PBMCs. The chain couples TRBV30 to TRBJ2-7; no clear D. The CDR3 coding sequence is TGTGCCTGGAGCGGTACCTACGAGCAGTACTTC. This translates into CAWSGTYEQYF.